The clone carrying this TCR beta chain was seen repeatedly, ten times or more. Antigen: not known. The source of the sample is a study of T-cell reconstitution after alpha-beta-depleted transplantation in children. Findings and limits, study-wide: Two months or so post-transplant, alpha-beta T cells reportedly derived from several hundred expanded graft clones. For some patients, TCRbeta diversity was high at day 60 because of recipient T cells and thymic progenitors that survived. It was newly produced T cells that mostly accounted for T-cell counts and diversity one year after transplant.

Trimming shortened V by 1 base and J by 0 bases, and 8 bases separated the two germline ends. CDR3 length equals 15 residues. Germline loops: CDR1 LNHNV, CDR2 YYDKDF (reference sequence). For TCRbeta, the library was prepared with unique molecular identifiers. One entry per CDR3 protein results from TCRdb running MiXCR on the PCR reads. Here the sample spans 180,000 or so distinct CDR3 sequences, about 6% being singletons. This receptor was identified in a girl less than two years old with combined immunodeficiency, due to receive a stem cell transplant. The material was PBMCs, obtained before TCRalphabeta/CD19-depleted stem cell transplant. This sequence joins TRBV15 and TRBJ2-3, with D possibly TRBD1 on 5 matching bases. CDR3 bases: TGTGCCACCAGCAGAGGCAGGGCTAGCACAGATACGCAGTATTTT. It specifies CATSRGRASTDTQYF.